The 24 T cell receptor beta chains below come from one sample, sequenced in a study of lymphopenia after photon versus proton radiotherapy. Sequenced by immunoSEQ multiplex PCR; TCRdb stores in-frame clones only, minus some. The sample holds 70,000 or so clones; about nine tenths are singletons and the top ten take about 2.2%. Sequencing was performed on peripheral blood, taken from a patient treated with photon-based radiotherapy. All receptors derive from a woman in her thirties or forties with cholangiocarcinoma.

This chain links TRBV2 with TRBJ1-1; 8 nucleotides line up with TRBD1. The CDR3 loop spans 14 amino acids. J was trimmed by 1 base and V by 6 bases; bases with no gene match: 4. Germline assignment: CDR1 SNHLY and CDR2 FYNNEI. For the CDR3, the DNA is TGTGCCAGCAGAGTTGACAGGGGGAACACTGAAGCTTTCTTT. Translated, it gives CASRVDRGNTEAFF.

The chain carries TRBV28 and TRBJ2-1; no firm D call. Trimming cost V 4 bases and J 3 bases, with 7 bases left between them. The CDR3 loop spans 13 amino acids. CDR1 is MDHEN, CDR2 SYDVKM, per germline. The CDR3 DNA reads TGTGCCAGCAGTTCAGCAAACTACAATGAGCAGTTCTTC. Translation: CASSSANYNEQFF.

This clone was counted between two and nine times. The chain carries TRBV10-1 and TRBJ1-3; D gene uncertain. The V end was cut by 5 bases, the J end by 0 bases, with 5 bases between. Germline CDR1 reads WNHNN; CDR2 reads SYGVQD (reference sequence). The CDR3 has 13 amino acids. CDR3: CASSSISGNTIYF. The CDR3 DNA reads TGCGCCAGCAGTTCGATCTCTGGAAACACCATATATTTT.

The chain employs TRBV6-5 and TRBJ1-1; TRBD1 might be the D (6 bases). The V gene's germline CDR1 is MNHEY and CDR2 SVGAGI. This CDR3 contains 13 residues. V dropped 6 bases and J dropped 3 bases, with 11 bases sitting between them. The CDR3 DNA follows: TGTGCCAGCAGACCCGGACAGTACACTGAAGCTTTCTTT. Amino acids: CASRPGQYTEAFF.

The chain employs TRBV6-6 and TRBJ1-2, with D possibly TRBD1 on 6 matching bases. This CDR3 spans 15 amino acids. Deletions cut 0 bases from V and 7 bases from J, with 15 bases between. From germline, CDR1 is MNHNY and CDR2 SVGAGI (reference sequence). CDR3 protein: CASSYSSQGIGGYTF. The CDR3 coding sequence is TGTGCCAGCAGTTACTCTAGTCAGGGGATCGGTGGCTACACCTTC.

This chain uses TRBV27 with TRBJ2-1, with 7 bases aligning to TRBD2. Trimming took 7 bases from V and 4 from J; bases not matched to a gene: 10. The CDR3 extends over 15 amino acids. Germline values: CDR1 MNHEY, CDR2 SMNVEV (reference sequence). The CDR3, as DNA: TGTGCCAGCATCAATAGCGGGTCGAAATACAATGAGCAGTTCTTC. Its protein product is CASINSGSKYNEQFF.

The rearrangement joins TRBV7-2 to TRBJ2-7; 7 bases are a match to TRBD2. J lost 2 bases, V lost 5 bases, and 3 bases had no gene match. Germline V gene data show CDR1 as SGHTA and CDR2 as FQGNSA. The CDR3 runs 13 residues. CDR3 in amino acids: CASSPGGPYEQYF. The CDR3 coding sequence is TGTGCCAGCAGCCCGGGGGGACCCTACGAGCAGTACTTC. Full variable domain (rest looked up from reference TRBV7-2 and TRBJ2-7): GAGVSQSPSNKVTEKGKDVELRCDPISGHTALYWYRQSLGQGLEFLIYFQGNSAPDKSGLPSDRFSAERTGGSVSTLTIQRTQQEDSAVYLCASSPGGPYEQYFGPGTRLTVT.

The chain recombines TRBV25-1 with TRBJ2-2; 9 bases are a match to TRBD2. Germline CDR1 reads MGHDK; CDR2 reads SYGVNS. Trimming at V came to 8 bases and at J to 4 bases, leaving 2 bases not matched to a gene. This CDR3 region has 13 residues. The CDR3 here is CASGGRVTGELFF. CDR3 nucleotide sequence: TGTGCCAGCGGCGGGAGGGTCACCGGGGAGCTGTTTTTT.

This clone was picked up one time. The chain couples TRBV4-1 to TRBJ2-5, with D unclear. The V gene lost 1 base and the J gene lost 3 bases, with 6 bases spanning the gap. The CDR3 is 13 amino acids. In germline, CDR1 is MGHRA, CDR2 YSYEKL. The CDR3 region is CASSQGWEETQYF. In DNA, the CDR3 is TGCGCCAGCAGCCAAGGGTGGGAAGAGACCCAGTACTTC.

The chain combines TRBV11-2 with TRBJ1-1, with 8 bases lining up with TRBD1. Germline CDR1 and CDR2: SGHAT and FQNNGV. The junction had 4 bases not matched to a gene; V was cut back by 4 bases and J by 3 bases. The CDR3 is 14 amino acids. The CDR3 region is CASSYRTGYTEAFF. CDR3 nucleotides: TGTGCCAGCAGCTATCGGACAGGGTACACTGAAGCTTTCTTT.

The chain uses TRBV4-2 and TRBJ2-1; D is undetermined. V lost 0 bases and J lost 3, with 6 bases in between. The CDR3 consists of 14 residues. CDR1 is LGHNA, CDR2 YNFKEQ, per germline. CDR3 bases: TGTGCCAGCAGCCAAGACGAAAACTACAATGAGCAGTTCTTC. Its protein is CASSQDENYNEQFF.

This sequence joins TRBV5-1 and TRBJ2-7; TRBD2 matches 7 bases. With 4 bases clipped from V and 7 bases from J, the junction kept 14 bases outside the gene matches. Germline CDR1 and CDR2: SGHRS and YFSETQ. CDR3 length: 15 amino acids. The CDR3 here is CASSHFGLEGGEQYF. The CDR3 bases are TGCGCCAGCAGCCATTTCGGACTAGAAGGTGGGGAGCAGTACTTC.

The V call is TRBV11-2, the J call TRBJ1-2; 9 bases agree with TRBD1. The J segment lost 7 bases and the V segment lost 0 bases, leaving 9 bases of the junction unmatched. The CDR3 consists of 16 residues. CDR1 is SGHAT and CDR2 is FQNNGV in the germline V gene. Here the CDR3 DNA reads TGTGCCAGCAGCTTAGACCCGGACAGGGGATCGGGTGGCTACACCTTC. This codes for CASSLDPDRGSGGYTF. Full variable domain (outside the CDR3, taken from reference TRBV11-2 and TRBJ1-2): EAGVAQSPRYKIIEKRQSVAFWCNPISGHATLYWYQQILGQGPKLLIQFQNNGVVDDSQLPKDRFSAERLKGVDSTLKIQPAKLEDSAVYLCASSLDPDRGSGGYTFGSGTRLTVV.

This clone was counted a single time. One end of the junction does not line up with germline, which may come from a read error. CDR3 bases: TGTGCTAGCAGCCGGACCGAGAGCTCCTACAATGAGCAGTTCTTC. Translation gives CASSRTESSYNEQFF. The chain links TRBV7-7 to TRBJ2-1; D not resolved. Germline values: CDR1 SSHAT, CDR2 FNYEAQ (reference sequence). The CDR3 is made up of 15 amino acids.

J is TRBJ1-2 and V is TRBV19; TRBD1 aligns across 7 bases. Per the germline V gene, CDR1 is LNHDA and CDR2 is SQIVND (reference sequence). The CDR3 contains 13 residues. Trimming removed 5 bases from V and 8 bases from J; junction bases left unmatched: 8. The CDR3 loop reads CASSPRQGLGYTF. In nucleotides, the CDR3 is TGTGCCAGTAGTCCCCGACAGGGTCTAGGCTACACCTTC.

The chain has TRBV28 and TRBJ1-2, with D tentatively TRBD1 (6 bases). Trimming cost V 5 bases and J 4 bases, with 14 bases left between them. Germline V gene data show CDR1 as MDHEN and CDR2 as SYDVKM. The CDR3 totals 14 residues. CDR3 region: CASSPHRDGYGYTF. The DNA for the CDR3 is TGTGCCAGCAGTCCCCACAGGGACGGCTATGGCTACACCTTC.

The chain recombines TRBV2 with TRBJ2-2; perhaps TRBD1 as D (6 bases). V lost 6 bases, J lost 0 bases, and 11 bases lay in between. Per germline, CDR1 SNHLY and CDR2 FYNNEI. The CDR3 contains 15 residues. The CDR3 DNA sequence: TGTGCCAGCAGAGCCGGGACATCGAACACCGGGGAGCTGTTTTTT. Its translation is CASRAGTSNTGELFF.

The V gene is TRBV7-2, the J gene TRBJ2-2, with D perhaps TRBD1 (6 bases). In germline, CDR1 is SGHTA, CDR2 FQGNSA. V shed 5 bases and J shed 7 bases, with 14 bases lying between them. The CDR3 is 14 amino acids. CDR3 region: CASSPGHGGGELFF. The CDR3 DNA reads as TGTGCCAGCAGCCCGGGACACGGCGGCGGGGAGCTGTTTTTT.

This clone appeared a few times. The chain combines TRBV5-1 with TRBJ1-5; D perhaps matches TRBD1 (6 bases). CDR3 length: 14 residues. V lost 0 bases to trimming and J lost 5 bases, with 9 bases between them. The germline V gene encodes CDR1 SGHRS and CDR2 YFSETQ. Here the CDR3 DNA reads TGCGCCAGCAGCTTGGGGACAGTAGATCAGCCCCAGCATTTT. Translation gives CASSLGTVDQPQHF.

The rearrangement links TRBV19 to TRBJ2-3, with D possibly being TRBD2 (6 bases). The CDR3 spans 15 residues. Per germline, CDR1 LNHDA and CDR2 SQIVND (reference sequence). Trimming removed 3 bases at V and 6 bases at J, with 16 bases between. CDR3 amino acids: CASSISRDPSDTQYF. The CDR3 region has the DNA TGTGCCAGTAGTATTTCGCGGGACCCCTCGGATACGCAGTATTTT. Variable domain in full (rest from reference TRBV19 and TRBJ2-3): DGGITQSPKYLFRKEGQNVTLSCEQNLNHDAMYWYRQDPGQGLRLIYYSQIVNDFQKGDIAEGYSVSREKKESFPLTVTSAQKNPTAFYLCASSISRDPSDTQYFGPGTRLTVL.

This clone appeared once. The chain links TRBV30 to TRBJ2-1; D not resolved. With 2 bases removed from V and 7 bases from J, the gap between germline ends came to 15 bases. From germline, CDR1 is GTSNPN and CDR2 SVGIG (reference sequence). The CDR3 extends over 14 amino acids. The CDR3 nucleotides are TGTGCCTGGAGTAGGGTTCTTTGGGGTAATGAGCAGTTCTTC. Encoded protein: CAWSRVLWGNEQFF.

J is TRBJ1-6 and V is TRBV7-2; TRBD1 might be the D (5 bases). Germline V CDR1 and CDR2: SGHTA, FQGNSA. This CDR3 is 14 amino acids long. V gave up 1 base and J gave up 4 bases, with 5 bases separating them. The CDR3 sequence: CASSLGGYNSPLHF. In nucleotides, the CDR3 is TGTGCCAGCAGCTTAGGGGGGTATAATTCACCCCTCCACTTT.

The chain couples TRBV9 to TRBJ2-3; D is unclear. This CDR3 is built from 14 residues. Germline loops: CDR1 SGDLS, CDR2 YYNGEE. V gave up 0 bases and J gave up 4 bases, with 9 bases separating them. In nucleotides, the CDR3 is TGTGCCAGCAGCGTAGCGTCTAGTGCAGATACGCAGTATTTT. As protein: CASSVASSADTQYF.

This clone was counted a few times. This chain connects TRBV6-1 to TRBJ1-6; tentative D call: TRBD1 (5 bases). Trimming took off 0 bases at V and 10 bases at J, with 13 bases between the two ends. There are 15 residues in the CDR3. The V gene's germline CDR1 is MNHNS and CDR2 SASEGT. CDR3 coding DNA: TGTGCCAGCAGTGAAGCGGCCTTCGGGGCGTCACCCCTCCACTTT. Translation: CASSEAAFGASPLHF.